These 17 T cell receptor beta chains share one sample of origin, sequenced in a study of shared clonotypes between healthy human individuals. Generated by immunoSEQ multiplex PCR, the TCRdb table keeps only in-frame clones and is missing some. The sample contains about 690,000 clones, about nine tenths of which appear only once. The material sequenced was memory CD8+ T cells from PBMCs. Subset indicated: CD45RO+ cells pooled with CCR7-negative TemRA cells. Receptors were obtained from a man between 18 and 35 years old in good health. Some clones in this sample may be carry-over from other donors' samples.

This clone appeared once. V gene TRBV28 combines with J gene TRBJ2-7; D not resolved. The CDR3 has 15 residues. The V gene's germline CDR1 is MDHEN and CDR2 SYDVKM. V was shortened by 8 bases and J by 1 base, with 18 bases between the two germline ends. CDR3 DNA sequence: TGTGCCAGCGCTGGGCTCCGGTCCCAGTCCTACGAGCAGTACTTC. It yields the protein CASAGLRSQSYEQYF.

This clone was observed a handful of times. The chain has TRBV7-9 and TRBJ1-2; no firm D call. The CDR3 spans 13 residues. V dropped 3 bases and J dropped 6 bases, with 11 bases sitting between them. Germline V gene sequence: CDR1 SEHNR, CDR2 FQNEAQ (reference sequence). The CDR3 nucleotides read TGTGCCAGCAGCTTGGGCCACCAAGATGGCTACACCTTC. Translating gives CASSLGHQDGYTF.

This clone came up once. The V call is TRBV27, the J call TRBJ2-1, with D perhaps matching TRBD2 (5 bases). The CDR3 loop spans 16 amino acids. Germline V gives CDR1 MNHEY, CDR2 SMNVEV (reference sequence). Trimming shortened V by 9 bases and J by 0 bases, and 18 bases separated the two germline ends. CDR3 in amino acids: CASCSVQRRSYNEQFF. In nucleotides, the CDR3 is TGTGCCAGTTGTAGCGTACAACGACGCTCCTACAATGAGCAGTTCTTC.

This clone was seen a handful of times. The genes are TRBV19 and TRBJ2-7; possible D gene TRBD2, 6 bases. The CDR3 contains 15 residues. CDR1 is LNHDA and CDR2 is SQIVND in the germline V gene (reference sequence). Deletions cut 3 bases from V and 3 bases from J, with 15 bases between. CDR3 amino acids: CASSMDYTLIYEQYF. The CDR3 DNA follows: TGTGCCAGTAGTATGGACTATACCTTAATCTACGAGCAGTACTTC.

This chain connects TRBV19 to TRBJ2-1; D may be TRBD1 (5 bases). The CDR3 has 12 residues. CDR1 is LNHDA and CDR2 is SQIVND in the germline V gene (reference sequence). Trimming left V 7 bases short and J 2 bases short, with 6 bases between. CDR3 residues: CASKGAYNEQFF. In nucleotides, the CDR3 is TGTGCCAGTAAAGGGGCCTACAATGAGCAGTTCTTC.

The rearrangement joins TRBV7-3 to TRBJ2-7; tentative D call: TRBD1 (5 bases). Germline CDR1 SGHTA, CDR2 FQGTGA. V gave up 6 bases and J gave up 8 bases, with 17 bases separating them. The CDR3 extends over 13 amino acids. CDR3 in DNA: TGTGCCAGCAGTTTAGGGGTTAGGAACAAGCAGTACTTC. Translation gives CASSLGVRNKQYF.

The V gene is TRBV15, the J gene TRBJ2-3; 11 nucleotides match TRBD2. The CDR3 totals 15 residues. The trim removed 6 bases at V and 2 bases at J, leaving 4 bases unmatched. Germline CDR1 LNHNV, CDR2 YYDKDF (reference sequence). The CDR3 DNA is TGTGCCACCAGGGGGACTAGCGGTCTCACAGATACGCAGTATTTT. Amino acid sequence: CATRGTSGLTDTQYF.

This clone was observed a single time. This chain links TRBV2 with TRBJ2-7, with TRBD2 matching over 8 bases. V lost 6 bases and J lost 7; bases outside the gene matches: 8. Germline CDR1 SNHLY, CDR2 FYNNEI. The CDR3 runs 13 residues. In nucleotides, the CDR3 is TGTGCCAGCAGATATCCCCCGGGGGGGGAGCAGTACTTC. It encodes CASRYPPGGEQYF.

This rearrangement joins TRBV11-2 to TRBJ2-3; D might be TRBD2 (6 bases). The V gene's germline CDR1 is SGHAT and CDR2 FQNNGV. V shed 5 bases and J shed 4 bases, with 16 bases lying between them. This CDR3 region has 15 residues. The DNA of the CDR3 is TGTGCCAGCAGCCCGAACAGCGGGTCCCCAGATACGCAGTATTTT. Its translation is CASSPNSGSPDTQYF.

This chain's CDR3 is CASSLEAGAPITSYEQYF. The CDR3, as DNA: TGCGCCAGCAGCTTGGAGGCAGGGGCCCCGATAACTTCCTACGAGCAGTACTTC. J is TRBJ2-7 and V is TRBV5-1; the D gene is possibly TRBD1 (6 bases). The CDR3 spans 18 residues. Between the trimmed V and J ends, which lost 0 bases and 1 base, there was a span of 20 bases. Germline V lookup: CDR1 SGHRS, CDR2 YFSETQ.

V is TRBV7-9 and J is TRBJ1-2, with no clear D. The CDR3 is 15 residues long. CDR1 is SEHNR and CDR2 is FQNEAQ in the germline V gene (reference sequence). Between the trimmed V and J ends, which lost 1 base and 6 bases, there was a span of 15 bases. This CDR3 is CASSLGGEGSDGYTF. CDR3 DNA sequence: TGTGCCAGCAGCTTAGGCGGGGAAGGTAGCGATGGCTACACCTTC. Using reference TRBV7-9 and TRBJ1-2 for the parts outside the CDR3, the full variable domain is DTGVSQNPRHKITKRGQNVTFRCDPISEHNRLYWYRQTLGQGPEFLTYFQNEAQLEKSRLLSDRFSAERPKGSFSTLEIQRTEQGDSAMYLCASSLGGEGSDGYTFGSGTRLTVV.

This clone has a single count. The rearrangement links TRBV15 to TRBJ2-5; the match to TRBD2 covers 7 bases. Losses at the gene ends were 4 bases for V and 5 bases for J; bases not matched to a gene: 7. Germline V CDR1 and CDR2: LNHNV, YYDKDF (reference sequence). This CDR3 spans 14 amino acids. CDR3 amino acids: CATSILAGGETQYF. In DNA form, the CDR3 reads TGTGCCACCAGCATTTTAGCGGGCGGGGAGACCCAGTACTTC.

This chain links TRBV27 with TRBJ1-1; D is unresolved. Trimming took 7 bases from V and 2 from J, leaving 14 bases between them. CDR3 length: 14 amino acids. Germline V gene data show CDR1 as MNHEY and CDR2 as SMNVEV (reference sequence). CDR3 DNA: TGTGCCAGCACTCAAGGTCTCGGTAACACTGAAGCTTTCTTT. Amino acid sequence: CASTQGLGNTEAFF.

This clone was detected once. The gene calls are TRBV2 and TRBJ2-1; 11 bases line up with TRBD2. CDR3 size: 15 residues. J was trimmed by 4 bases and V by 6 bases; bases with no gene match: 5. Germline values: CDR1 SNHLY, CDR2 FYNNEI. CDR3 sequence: CASSGTSGTYNEQFF. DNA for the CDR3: TGTGCCAGCAGCGGGACTAGCGGTACATACAATGAGCAGTTCTTC.

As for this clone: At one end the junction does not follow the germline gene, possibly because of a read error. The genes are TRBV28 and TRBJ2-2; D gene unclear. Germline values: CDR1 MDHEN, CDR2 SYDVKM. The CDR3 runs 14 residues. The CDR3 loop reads CAGSFSESTGELFF. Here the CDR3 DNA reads TGTGCCGGCAGTTTCTCAGAATCCACCGGGGAGCTGTTTTTT.

The CDR3 sequence: CASSQDPVFSYEHPYEQYF. As DNA, the CDR3 is TGCGCCAGCAGCCAAGATCCGGTCTTCTCCTACGAGCACCCCTACGAGCAGTACTTC. The J gene is TRBJ2-7, the V gene TRBV4-1; no reliable D call. CDR3 length: 19 residues. CDR1 is MGHRA, CDR2 YSYEKL, per germline. V was pared by 0 bases and J by 2 bases, with 23 bases between.

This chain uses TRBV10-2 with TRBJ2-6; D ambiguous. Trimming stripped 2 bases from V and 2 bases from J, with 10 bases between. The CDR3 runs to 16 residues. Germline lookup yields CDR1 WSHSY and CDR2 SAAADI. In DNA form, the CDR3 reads TGCGCCAGCAGTGAGCCGACGGGCACTGGGGCCAACGTCCTGACTTTC. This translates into CASSEPTGTGANVLTF.